This record covers a single TCR beta chain. These data are taken from a study of blood T cell repertoires in COVID-19. The overall study: Some COVID-19 samples were acute and others convalescent; all came from the United States, Italy and Spain. The analysed material was cDNA or gDNA that came from T cells, B-cell-depleted T cells, or PBMCs.

Authors' data handling: Scientists estimated how many nucleated cells there were by amplifying reference gene primers. This table comes from immunoSEQ multiplex PCR, and its TCRdb copy is limited to in-frame clones, with some not included. Clone size and V and J calls were adopted from that table, with D and trimming inferred from the DNA. Of some 140,000 clones in the sample, approximately 85% are singletons; the top ten hold approximately 0.63%. Recruited during active infection, patients (from Seattle) were subsequently followed longitudinally. V was pared by 1 base and J by 7 bases, with 3 bases of the junction left unmatched. Germline V gene sequence: CDR1 LNHDA, CDR2 SQIVND (reference sequence). This CDR3 contains 15 residues.

This rearrangement joins TRBV19 to TRBJ2-1, with 11 nucleotides matching TRBD2. The TCR was taken from a man aged 55 to 70 with COVID-19, enrolled during active disease. Specimen: peripheral blood. CDR3 DNA: TGTGCCAGTAGTATAGGTACTAGCGGGGGAAATGAGCAGTTCTTC. Translation: CASSIGTSGGNEQFF.